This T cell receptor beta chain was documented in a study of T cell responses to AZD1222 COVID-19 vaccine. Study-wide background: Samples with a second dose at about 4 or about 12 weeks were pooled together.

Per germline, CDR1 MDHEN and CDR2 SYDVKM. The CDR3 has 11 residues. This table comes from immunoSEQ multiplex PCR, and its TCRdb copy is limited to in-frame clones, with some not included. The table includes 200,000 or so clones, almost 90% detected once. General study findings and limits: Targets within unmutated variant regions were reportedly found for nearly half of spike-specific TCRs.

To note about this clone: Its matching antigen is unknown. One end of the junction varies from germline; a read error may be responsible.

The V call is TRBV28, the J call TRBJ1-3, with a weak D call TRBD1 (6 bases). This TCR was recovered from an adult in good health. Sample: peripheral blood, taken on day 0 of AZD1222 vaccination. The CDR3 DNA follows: TGTGCCAGCAGTTCCCTCGGGAAGGGGGATTTT. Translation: CASSSLGKGDF.